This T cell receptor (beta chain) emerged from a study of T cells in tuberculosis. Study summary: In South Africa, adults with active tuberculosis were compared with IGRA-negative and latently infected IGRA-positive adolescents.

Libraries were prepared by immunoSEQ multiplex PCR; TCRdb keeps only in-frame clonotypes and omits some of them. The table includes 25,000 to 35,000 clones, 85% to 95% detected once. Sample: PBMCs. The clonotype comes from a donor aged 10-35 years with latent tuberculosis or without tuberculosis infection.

The CDR3 coding sequence is TGTGCCAGCAGTGTTCCGGGACAGGGGAACAAAAACATTCAGTACTTC. Its protein product is CASSVPGQGNKNIQYF. This rearrangement joins TRBV28 to TRBJ2-4; TRBD1 matches at 10 bases. CDR1 and CDR2 (germline): MDHEN, SYDVKM. V was pared by 5 bases and J by 3 bases, with 7 bases of the junction left unmatched. The CDR3 loop spans 16 amino acids.